This T cell receptor beta chain was captured by sequencing in a study of T-cell reconstitution after alpha-beta-depleted transplantation in children. Unique molecular identifiers were used to barcode this TCRbeta library. TCRdb used MiXCR to reprocess the PCR reads, holding one entry per CDR3 protein. This table holds approximately 510,000 distinct CDR3 sequences, about 16% found once. CDR1 is SNHLY, CDR2 FYNNEI, per germline. The CDR3 runs 18 residues. Trimming took 9 bases from V and 1 from J; bases not matched to a gene: 9. The specimen comprised PBMCs from the stem cell graft donor, sampled from the stem cell graft. The rearrangement links TRBV2 to TRBJ2-1; 16 bases fit TRBD2. This TCR came from a human donor who donated a stem cell graft to a child with acute lymphoblastic leukemia. CDR3 DNA sequence: TGTGCCAGGGGGACTAGCGGGAGGGCCGGAGAGTCCTACAATGAGCAGTTCTTC. Protein: CARGTSGRAGESYNEQFF.